What follows are 27 T cell receptor beta chains derived from one specimen sequenced in a study of graft-versus-host responses after intestinal transplantation. Profiling relied on immunoSEQ multiplex PCR, and the TCRdb table lists in-frame clones only, not all of them. The table shows approximately 10,000 clones, with 88% occurring only once. The sample was PBMCs, taken just under 250 days after intestinal transplant. These TCRs come from a human patient who received an intestinal transplant, so some T cells may come from the graft donor.

The chain joins TRBV2 to TRBJ2-1; 16 bases are a match to TRBD2. CDR3 length: 16 residues. Germline CDR1 and CDR2: SNHLY and FYNNEI. V gave up 6 bases and J gave up 2 bases; unmatched junction bases: 1. CDR3 amino acids: CASRGLAGGAYNEQFF. The CDR3 DNA is TGTGCCAGCAGGGGACTAGCGGGAGGGGCCTACAATGAGCAGTTCTTC.

CDR3 residues: CASSYHRDFPTSEQFF. The DNA for the CDR3 is TGTGCCAGCAGCTACCACCGGGACTTCCCGACGAGTGAGCAGTTCTTC. This chain joins TRBV7-9 and TRBJ2-1, with D possibly TRBD2 on 6 matching bases. The germline V gene encodes CDR1 SEHNR and CDR2 FQNEAQ (reference sequence). V lost 4 bases and J 9 bases, leaving 22 bases between the germline ends. This CDR3 is built from 16 residues.

The V and J genes are TRBV27 and TRBJ2-1; D gene uncertain. Trimming left V 5 bases short and J 4 bases short, with 9 bases between. This CDR3 region has 13 residues. CDR1 MNHEY and CDR2 SMNVEV come from the germline V gene (reference sequence). The CDR3 sequence: CASSPAGYNEQFF. CDR3 coding DNA: TGTGCCAGCAGTCCCGCCGGGTACAATGAGCAGTTCTTC.

V is TRBV19 and J is TRBJ2-1; possibly TRBD2 for D (6 bases). Trimming pared 3 bases from V and 4 bases from J, leaving 22 bases between. The V gene's germline CDR1 is LNHDA and CDR2 SQIVND (reference sequence). The CDR3 runs to 18 residues. The CDR3, as DNA: TGTGCCAGTAGTATTGCCCGCTTCCCTAGGAGGGGTTACAATGAGCAGTTCTTC. Encoded protein: CASSIARFPRRGYNEQFF.

J is TRBJ2-2 and V is TRBV6-4; a possible D gene is TRBD1 (5 bases). The CDR3 runs to 14 residues. The V end was cut by 4 bases, the J end by 6 bases, with 12 bases between. Germline assignment: CDR1 MRHNA and CDR2 SNTAGT. CDR3 loop: CASSASGSAGELFF. In DNA form, the CDR3 reads TGTGCCAGCAGTGCGTCAGGGTCGGCCGGGGAGCTGTTTTTT.

The V gene is TRBV19, the J gene TRBJ2-1, with TRBD2 identical over 8 bases. The CDR3 length is 19 residues. V lost 4 bases, J lost 5 bases, and 19 bases stayed unmatched. The germline CDR1 and CDR2 sequences are LNHDA and SQIVND (reference sequence). This chain's CDR3 is CASSTKVSGIIARNNEQFF. CDR3 in DNA: TGTGCCAGTAGTACTAAGGTTAGCGGGATTATTGCTAGGAACAATGAGCAGTTCTTC.

This clone was observed a handful of times. The chain combines TRBV5-3 with TRBJ1-2; no firm D call. TRBV5-3 is known as an ORF, though its function is uncertain. The CDR3 is 13 residues long. The V gene lost 0 bases and the J gene lost 2 bases, with 5 bases spanning the gap. CDR3 coding DNA: TGTGCCAGAAGCTTGGTAGGGAACTATGGCTACACCTTC. Translating it yields CARSLVGNYGYTF.

This clone was detected once. This chain uses TRBV5-1 with TRBJ2-7; TRBD1 aligns across 9 bases. CDR3 length: 15 amino acids. J gave up 2 bases and V 1 base, and 4 bases lay outside the gene matches. Germline assignment: CDR1 SGHRS and CDR2 YFSETQ. Here the CDR3 reads CASSLRDRVPYEQYF. The CDR3 DNA sequence: TGCGCCAGCAGCTTGCGGGACAGGGTCCCCTACGAGCAGTACTTC.

The chain uses TRBV28 and TRBJ1-5, with TRBD1 as a possible D gene (5 bases). V lost 5 bases, J lost 2 bases, and 13 bases lay in between. Germline CDR1 is MDHEN and CDR2 is SYDVKM. This CDR3 is 15 amino acids long. CDR3 protein: CASSARGLGNQPQHF. For the CDR3, the DNA is TGTGCCAGCAGTGCGAGGGGACTCGGCAATCAGCCCCAGCATTTT.

V usage is TRBV4-1 and J usage is TRBJ2-5; 8 bases are a match to TRBD1. Germline loops: CDR1 MGHRA, CDR2 YSYEKL. J lost 5 bases, V lost 0 bases, and 8 bases had no gene match. The CDR3 spans 16 residues. The CDR3 reads CASSQEGTGRLETQYF. The CDR3 bases are TGCGCCAGCAGCCAAGAAGGGACAGGACGCCTGGAGACCCAGTACTTC.

The rearrangement uses TRBV19 and TRBJ1-5; 8 nucleotides line up with TRBD1. Trimming removed 6 bases from V and 4 bases from J; junction bases left unmatched: 5. The V gene's germline CDR1 is LNHDA and CDR2 SQIVND (reference sequence). This CDR3 region has 14 residues. The CDR3 DNA reads as TGTGCCAGTAGGAAGGACAGGGAGAATCAGCCCCAGCATTTT. This translates into CASRKDRENQPQHF. The whole variable domain, filled in from reference TRBV19 and TRBJ1-5, reads DGGITQSPKYLFRKEGQNVTLSCEQNLNHDAMYWYRQDPGQGLRLIYYSQIVNDFQKGDIAEGYSVSREKKESFPLTVTSAQKNPTAFYLCASRKDRENQPQHFGDGTRLSIL.

The chain has TRBV5-1 and TRBJ2-1; D may be TRBD2 (6 bases). V was pared by 0 bases and J by 4 bases, with 8 bases between. This CDR3 has 14 amino acids. CDR1 SGHRS and CDR2 YFSETQ come from the germline V gene. The CDR3 DNA reads as TGCGCCAGCAGCTTGGCGGGAGCATACAATGAGCAGTTCTTC. It codes for CASSLAGAYNEQFF.

The V gene is TRBV6-1, the J gene TRBJ2-3; D possibly corresponds to TRBD2 (6 bases). Germline CDR1 MNHNS, CDR2 SASEGT. Trimming stripped 2 bases from V and 2 bases from J, with 11 bases between. The CDR3 has 15 amino acids. For the CDR3, the DNA is TGTGCCAGCAGTGAATCGGGAGTCCTCACAGATACGCAGTATTTT. Its protein is CASSESGVLTDTQYF.

This clone occurred a few times. Within the sample, other DNA sequences also encode this same CDR3. V and J are TRBV6-4 and TRBJ2-1; the match to TRBD2 covers 12 bases. Per germline, CDR1 MRHNA and CDR2 SNTAGT. With V trimmed by 0 bases and J by 6 bases, 0 bases remained unmatched. The CDR3 has 15 amino acids. The CDR3 coding sequence is TGTGCCAGCAGTGACTCGACTAGCGGGAGCAATGAGCAGTTCTTC. This translates into CASSDSTSGSNEQFF.

V and J are TRBV9 and TRBJ2-3, with a tentative D call TRBD2 (6 bases). This CDR3 spans 15 amino acids. Germline CDR1 is SGDLS and CDR2 is YYNGEE. V was cut by 0 bases and J by 1 base, with 9 bases left in between. The CDR3: CASSVAQRGTDTQYF. CDR3 in DNA: TGTGCCAGCAGCGTAGCTCAGCGGGGCACAGATACGCAGTATTTT.

CDR3 sequence: CASSPSIGTVGYGYTF. The CDR3 nucleotides read TGTGCCAGCAGCCCGTCGATTGGGACTGTAGGCTATGGCTACACCTTC. The V gene is TRBV9, the J gene TRBJ1-2, with a tentative D call TRBD1 (5 bases). V was clipped by 4 bases and J by 4 bases, with 20 bases between them. Germline V gene lookup returns CDR1 SGDLS and CDR2 YYNGEE. This CDR3 has 16 residues.

V and J are TRBV9 and TRBJ2-7; 12 nucleotides line up with TRBD2. Germline CDR1 and CDR2: SGDLS and YYNGEE. V dropped 0 bases and J dropped 4; count of bases not matched to a gene: 17. The CDR3 has 20 residues. The CDR3 DNA follows: TGTGCCAGCAGCGTAGGTGTGGGGTTGGGACTAGCGGGCCTGAGTTACGAGCAGTACTTC. Amino acid sequence: CASSVGVGLGLAGLSYEQYF. Variable domain in full (rest from reference TRBV9 and TRBJ2-7): DSGVTQTPKHLITATGQRVTLRCSPRSGDLSVYWYQQSLDQGLQFLIQYYNGEERAKGNILERFSAQQFPDLHSELNLSSLELGDSALYFCASSVGVGLGLAGLSYEQYFGPGTRLTVT.

J is TRBJ2-5 and V is TRBV6-1; D is undetermined. V was shortened by 4 bases and J by 2 bases, with 11 bases between the two germline ends. The CDR3 has 14 residues. CDR1 is MNHNS, CDR2 SASEGT, per germline. CDR3 in DNA: TGTGCCAGCAGTGGGCAGAAACTACAAGAGACCCAGTACTTC. The encoded protein is CASSGQKLQETQYF.

For the CDR3, the DNA is TGCGCCAGCAGCTTGAAGTTCCGGGACAGGGATGAAAAACTGTTTTTT. Translation: CASSLKFRDRDEKLFF. This rearrangement joins TRBV5-1 to TRBJ1-4, with 9 bases identical to TRBD1. The CDR3 consists of 16 residues. The trim removed 1 base at V and 6 bases at J, leaving 7 bases unmatched. Germline assignment: CDR1 SGHRS and CDR2 YFSETQ.

This chain links TRBV2 with TRBJ2-1, with D hard to call. The CDR3 is 19 residues long. The germline V and J ends were trimmed by 5 bases and 5 bases, with 28 bases remaining between them. Germline CDR1 SNHLY, CDR2 FYNNEI. CDR3 sequence: CASSPRKGPLLTADNEQFF. The CDR3 bases are TGTGCCAGCAGTCCTCGGAAAGGGCCTCTCTTAACTGCGGACAATGAGCAGTTCTTC.

The chain couples TRBV5-8 to TRBJ2-7, with D unresolved. Germline V CDR1 and CDR2: SGHTS, YDEGEE. The CDR3 totals 13 residues. V was clipped by 0 bases and J by 3 bases, with 7 bases between them. In DNA, the CDR3 is TGTGCCAGCAGCTTGGGACCGATCTACGAGCAGTACTTC. Translation gives CASSLGPIYEQYF.

By sample fraction, this clone is large. V and J are TRBV7-9 and TRBJ2-1; tentative D call: TRBD2 (5 bases). This CDR3 has 11 amino acids. The V gene lost 1 base and the J gene lost 10 bases, with 5 bases spanning the gap. Germline-derived CDR1 and CDR2 are SEHNR and FQNEAQ (reference sequence). The CDR3 sequence: CASSLGGEQFF. CDR3 nucleotides: TGTGCCAGCAGCTTAGGAGGGGAGCAGTTCTTC.

This clone has more than one count but fewer than ten. The CDR3, as DNA: TGTGCCAGCAGCTCCCAAGGGACTGAAGCTTTCTTT. Amino acids: CASSSQGTEAFF. The chain carries TRBV9 and TRBJ1-1; D remains unclear. Trimming cost V 4 bases and J 5 bases, with 9 bases left between them. CDR3 length: 12 residues. In germline, CDR1 is SGDLS, CDR2 YYNGEE.

The rearrangement joins TRBV4-2 to TRBJ2-1; no clear D gene. V was clipped by 1 base and J by 5 bases, with 9 bases between them. Germline V gene sequence: CDR1 LGHNA, CDR2 YNFKEQ. The CDR3 contains 14 residues. The CDR3 DNA reads as TGTGCCAGCAGCCAAGTCATCTTGAACAATGAGCAGTTCTTC. It codes for CASSQVILNNEQFF.

The rearrangement joins TRBV9 to TRBJ2-2, with D hard to call. CDR3 length equals 15 residues. Trimming removed 0 bases at V and 1 base at J, with 7 bases between. CDR1 is SGDLS, CDR2 YYNGEE, per germline. CDR3 bases: TGTGCCAGCAGCGTAGCCAGCGTGAACACCGGGGAGCTGTTTTTT. It translates to CASSVASVNTGELFF.

V gene TRBV28 combines with J gene TRBJ2-1; TRBD2 matches 7 bases. V dropped 4 bases and J dropped 7; count of bases not matched to a gene: 10. From germline, CDR1 is MDHEN and CDR2 SYDVKM. The CDR3 extends over 15 amino acids. The CDR3 region has the DNA TGTGCCAGCAGTTCCCTTGGCGGGAGTCAGAATGAGCAGTTCTTC. Translation: CASSSLGGSQNEQFF.

In DNA form, the CDR3 reads TGCGCCAGCAGCCCCTTCGTTTATAAAGACATTCAGTACTTC. It specifies CASSPFVYKDIQYF. The chain employs TRBV5-1 and TRBJ2-4; D remains unclear. The CDR3 extends over 14 amino acids. The V gene's germline CDR1 is SGHRS and CDR2 YFSETQ. With 4 bases removed from V and 8 bases from J, the gap between germline ends came to 16 bases.